This T cell receptor beta chain was sequenced for a study of cytomegalovirus exposure and HLA in healthy donors. CDR3 length: 15 residues. V lost 4 bases and J 0 bases, leaving 10 bases between the germline ends. Looked up from germline, CDR1 is SGHVS and CDR2 is FNYEAQ. TCRdb's copy holds only in-frame clones and misses some; the assay was immunoSEQ multiplex PCR. The data hold about 330,000 clones, with 70% to 90% observed a single time. The source of this sequence is a woman aged 18-29 years in good health and CMV-seronegative. The chain combines TRBV7-6 with TRBJ2-1, with D possibly matching TRBD2 (6 bases). Sequencing was carried out using PBMCs. CDR3 region: CASSSDYYSYNEQFF. CDR3 in DNA: TGTGCCAGCAGCTCGGACTACTACTCCTACAATGAGCAGTTCTTC.